Below, one T cell receptor beta chain is given with its context. Its antigen remains unknown. CDR1 is SGHVS, CDR2 FNYEAQ, per germline. CDR3 length: 14 amino acids. Trimming at V came to 1 base and at J to 5 bases, leaving 4 bases not matched to a gene. The data were obtained in a study of identical twins. cDNA molecules carried unique molecular identifiers, and template switching added a universal primer site. TCRdb re-derived calls from the 5' RACE reads in MiXCR, one entry per CDR3 protein. The table has 1.5 million to 2 million distinct CDR3 sequences, 32% seen once. General study results and limits: Insertion counts were lower in abundant cord blood beta clonotypes, a trend that memory repertoires did not show. The study found excess low generation probability among twin-shared out-of-frame alpha sequences. Invariant cells of the MAIT and iNKT types might have partly distorted the zero-insertion analyses.

Sequenced material: cord blood. The chain has TRBV7-6 and TRBJ2-7; 8 bases fit TRBD2. The sequence came from a newborn girl in good health. CDR3 DNA: TGTGCCAGCAGCTTAGAAACTAGCGGAGACGAGCAGTACTTC. This translates into CASSLETSGDEQYF.